The 18 T cell receptor beta chains below were found in one sample sequenced in a study of monozygotic twins with inflammatory bowel disease. One entry per CDR3 protein, without DNA, is what TCRdb gives after re-calling the 5' RACE reads. Reported are under 200,000 distinct CDR3 sequences; the ten largest clones contain over 2.5%. The source material was blood. Receptor source: a human donor with ulcerative colitis or Crohn's disease, or a healthy co-twin of an affected twin (not recorded which).

The CDR3 loop is CSAYDRNTEAFF. The rearrangement links TRBV20-1 to TRBJ1-1; as DNA is missing, the TRBD1 call by TCRdb cannot be tested. CDR3 length: 12 residues. CDR1 is DFQATT, CDR2 SNEGSKA, per germline (reference sequence).

The V and J genes are TRBV5-4 and TRBJ2-3; there is no DNA to check the TCRdb D call of TRBD2. CDR3 length: 16 residues. CDR1 and CDR2 (germline): SGHNT, YYREEE (reference sequence). This CDR3 reads CASSAYGTGRASTQYF. The whole variable domain, remainder taken from reference TRBV5-4 and TRBJ2-3, is ETGVTQSPTHLIKTRGQQVTLRCSSQSGHNTVSWYQQALGQGPQFIFQYYREEENGRGNFPPRFSGLQFPNYSSELNVNALELDDSALYLCASSAYGTGRASTQYFGPGTRLTVL.

The chain employs TRBV5-1 and TRBJ2-2. Germline V lookup: CDR1 SGHRS, CDR2 YFSETQ. CDR3 length: 15 amino acids. The chain's CDR3 is CASSLGTQNTGELFF.

The gene calls are TRBV30 and TRBJ1-1; TCRdb names TRBD1, which stays unverified in the absence of DNA. The CDR3 consists of 15 residues. Germline V gene sequence: CDR1 GTSNPN, CDR2 SVGIG (reference sequence). This chain's CDR3 is CAWSGAASMNTEAFF.

The rearrangement links TRBV6-2 or TRBV6-3 to TRBJ2-1; lacking DNA, the TRBD2 call made by TCRdb goes unchecked. CDR3 size: 17 residues. CDR1 is MNHEY, CDR2 SVGEGT, per germline. The CDR3 protein is CASRPSSVLAGGDEQFF.

The J gene is TRBJ2-1, the V gene TRBV29-1; TCRdb's D call of TRBD2 is untestable without DNA. There are 12 residues in the CDR3. Germline values: CDR1 SQVTM, CDR2 ANQGSEA. The CDR3 here is CSVGGGYNEQFF.

The chain joins TRBV27 to TRBJ1-2. The CDR3 spans 15 residues. The germline CDR1 and CDR2 sequences are MNHEY and SMNVEV (reference sequence). CDR3 in amino acids: CASSLSILGFYGYTF.

This CDR3 is CASSLGRSTNEKLFF. The J gene is TRBJ1-4, the V gene TRBV7-2. This CDR3 is 15 amino acids long. Germline V gene sequence: CDR1 SGHTA, CDR2 FQGNSA. Filled out from reference TRBV7-2 and TRBJ1-4, the complete variable domain reads GAGVSQSPSNKVTEKGKDVELRCDPISGHTALYWYRQSLGQGLEFLIYFQGNSAPDKSGLPSDRFSAERTGGSVSTLTIQRTQQEDSAVYLCASSLGRSTNEKLFFGSGTQLSVL.

J is TRBJ2-1 and V is TRBV5-1; TCRdb calls TRBD2, which cannot be checked without DNA. The CDR3 runs to 13 residues. In germline, CDR1 is SGHRS, CDR2 YFSETQ. The CDR3 protein is CASSIWKREEQFF.

The chain is built from TRBV24-1 and TRBJ2-3; lacking DNA, the TRBD1 call made by TCRdb goes unchecked. The CDR3 totals 16 residues. CDR1 KGHDR and CDR2 SFDVKD come from the germline V gene. The CDR3 sequence is CAIEGPGQGLGDTQYF.

The rearrangement links TRBV14 to TRBJ2-7. From germline, CDR1 is SGHDN and CDR2 FVKESK. The CDR3 has 14 amino acids. CDR3 loop: CASSQGVGIYEQYF.

V usage is TRBV20-1 and J usage is TRBJ2-1. The CDR3 runs 14 residues. Germline-derived CDR1 and CDR2 are DFQATT and SNEGSKA (reference sequence). The CDR3 protein is CSATFSTGYNEQFF.

The V and J genes are TRBV11-2 and TRBJ1-2. Germline assignment: CDR1 SGHAT and CDR2 FQNNGV. This CDR3 is 13 amino acids long. CDR3 residues: CASSLRDSVGYTF.

The CDR3 spells CSAKQGVGGNQETQYF. This chain joins TRBV20-1 and TRBJ2-5; there is no DNA to check the TCRdb D call of TRBD1. The V gene's germline CDR1 is DFQATT and CDR2 SNEGSKA (reference sequence). The CDR3 consists of 16 residues.

The chain employs TRBV19 and TRBJ1-5; the TCRdb D gene call, TRBD1, has no DNA to confirm it. Germline V gives CDR1 LNHDA, CDR2 SQIVND (reference sequence). This CDR3 contains 16 residues. The CDR3 loop is CASRPGQSYSNQPQHF.

The chain combines TRBV4-1 with TRBJ1-2. Looked up from germline, CDR1 is MGHRA and CDR2 is YSYEKL. The CDR3 totals 14 residues. This chain's CDR3 is CASSLEGEGKGYTF.

The chain has TRBV5-1 and TRBJ2-5; TCRdb picks TRBD2, but there is no DNA to check that call. Germline V CDR1 and CDR2: SGHRS, YFSETQ. CDR3 size: 16 residues. The CDR3 here is CASSYGTSGDQETQYF.

The V gene is TRBV5-1, the J gene TRBJ2-7. This CDR3 is built from 15 residues. In germline, CDR1 is SGHRS, CDR2 YFSETQ. The CDR3 loop reads CASSSHSRSSYEQYF.